One and the same sample provided the 14 T cell receptor beta chains below, sequenced in a study of T cells in women clearing cervical HPV infection. The assay was immunoSEQ multiplex PCR, and TCRdb's table has in-frame clones only and misses some. This sample carries more than 30,000 clones, with about 3.9% going to the ten biggest clones. The specimen was blood buffy coat. These receptors were obtained from a woman between 18 and 69 years old with a cervical HPV16 infection that either progressed to CIN3+ or cleared (not recorded which).

A word on this clone: The CDR3 end falls 3 residues outside the read, so it is completed with the germline J gene. The rearrangement joins TRBV4-1 to TRBJ1-5, with no clear D. The CDR3 spans 14 residues. Trimming took 0 bases from V and 7 from J, leaving 10 bases between them. In germline, CDR1 is MGHRA, CDR2 YSYEKL. CDR3 bases read: TGCGCCAGCAGCCAAGATCGGGTATGGCAGCCC. This gives the protein CASSQDRVWQP. The full CDR3 reads CASSQDRVWQPQHF.

Details on this clone: The read is 3 residues too short to cover the CDR3 end, so that end is filled in from the germline J gene. The chain recombines TRBV3-1 (or the pseudogene TRBV3-2) with TRBJ2-2; 12 bases map to TRBD2. Germline CDR1 and CDR2: LGHDT and YNNKEL (reference sequence). The V gene end was trimmed by 4 bases and the J gene end by 5 bases; junction bases not matched to a gene: 2. The CDR3 spans 15 residues. Incomplete CDR3 DNA: TGTGCCAGCAGCCGCGGACTAGCGGGGACCGGGGAG. It yields the protein CASSRGLAGTGE. The whole CDR3 protein is CASSRGLAGTGELFF.

Remarks on this clone: The read terminates 3 residues ahead of where the CDR3 ends, so the germline J gene completes it. The chain uses TRBV6-2 or TRBV6-3 and TRBJ1-3, with a weak D call TRBD1 (6 bases). V lost 2 bases and J lost 0, with 8 bases in between. The CDR3 loop spans 15 amino acids. Germline CDR1 reads MNHEY; CDR2 reads SVGEGT. Incomplete CDR3 DNA: TGTGCCAGCAGTTACCGGACAGACTCTGGAAACACC. Translation gives CASSYRTDSGNT. The whole CDR3 is CASSYRTDSGNTIYF.

On this clone itself: The read ends 3 residues shy of where the CDR3 ends; the end is completed using the germline J gene. The chain carries TRBV5-1 and TRBJ2-2; a possible D gene is TRBD1 (6 bases). CDR1 SGHRS and CDR2 YFSETQ come from the germline V gene. V lost 4 bases and J lost 2, with 9 bases in between. The CDR3 has 14 amino acids. The CDR3 sequence is CASSTGSNTGELFF. The sequenced part of the CDR3 DNA is TGCGCCAGCAGCACAGGGAGTAACACCGGGGAG.

The sequenced CDR3 bases are TGTGCCAGCTCCCGGACAGGGGAGCTGGTACAGCCC. As protein: CASSRTGELVQP. From start to end, the CDR3 is CASSRTGELVQPQHF. The chain links TRBV5-6 to TRBJ1-5, with 9 bases matching TRBD1. Sequencing ends 3 residues short of the CDR3 end; the germline J gene provides the rest. The V segment lost 7 bases and the J segment 7 bases; nucleotides outside the gene matches: 12. In germline, CDR1 is SGHDT, CDR2 YYEEEE. This CDR3 is 15 amino acids long.

Worth noting for this clone: The read gets to within 3 residues of the CDR3 end, and the germline J gene fills in the rest. The rearrangement links TRBV30 to TRBJ1-3; weak D call: TRBD1 (5 bases). The CDR3 totals 14 residues. Germline values: CDR1 GTSNPN, CDR2 SVGIG (reference sequence). Trimming cost V 4 bases and J 3 bases, with 13 bases left between them. The CDR3 is CAWIGSGLGNTIYF. Incomplete CDR3 DNA: TGTGCCTGGATTGGGTCAGGGCTTGGAAACACC. Complete variable domain (other parts from reference TRBV30 and TRBJ1-3): SQTIHQWPATLVQPVGSPLSLECTVEGTSNPNLYWYRQAAGRGLQLLFYSVGIGQISSEVPQNLSASRPQDRQFILSSKKLLLSDSGFYLCAWIGSGLGNTIYFGEGSWLTVV.

A word on this clone: From the germline J gene comes the end of the CDR3, since the read stops 3 residues before it. The chain carries TRBV5-1 and TRBJ1-2; D remains ambiguous. The germline CDR1 and CDR2 sequences are SGHRS and YFSETQ. There are 13 residues in the CDR3. Trimming took 2 bases from V and 2 from J, leaving 7 bases between them. The CDR3 region is CASSLLGNYGYTF. The covered CDR3 bases are TGCGCCAGCAGCTTACTCGGGAACTATGGC.

On this clone itself: From the germline J gene comes the end of the CDR3, since the read stops 3 residues before it. The J gene is TRBJ2-2, the V gene TRBV7-6; perhaps TRBD1 as D (6 bases). Germline-derived CDR1 and CDR2 are SGHVS and FNYEAQ. The CDR3 loop spans 14 amino acids. V was clipped by 5 bases and J by 1 base, with 8 bases between them. The CDR3 spells CASSPDRNTGELFF. The DNA read from the CDR3 is TGTGCCAGCAGCCCGGACAGGAACACCGGGGAG.

Points on this clone: Read sequence stops 3 residues before the CDR3 end, and the germline J gene provides the missing end. The V gene is TRBV28, the J gene TRBJ2-1, with 10 bases identical to TRBD2. The CDR3 spans 17 residues. Germline CDR1 is MDHEN and CDR2 is SYDVKM. Trimming removed 5 bases from V and 7 bases from J; junction bases left unmatched: 14. CDR3 bases read: TGTGCCAGCAGTCCCTCGTATCCTAGCGGGAGAGGTAATGAG. Its protein product is CASSPSYPSGRGNE. In full, the CDR3 is CASSPSYPSGRGNEQFF.

Of note for this clone: The read ends 3 residues shy of where the CDR3 ends; the end is completed using the germline J gene. The genes are TRBV5-1 and TRBJ1-2; D is unclear. Trimming cost V 0 bases and J 2 bases, with 11 bases left between them. The germline V gene has CDR1 SGHRS and CDR2 YFSETQ. CDR3 length: 15 amino acids. The part of the CDR3 DNA that was read is TGCGCCAGCAGCTTGGAGGTTAGCAGAAACTATGGC. It is translated as CASSLEVSRNYG. The CDR3 reads in full as CASSLEVSRNYGYTF.

On this clone: The read ends 3 residues early relative to the CDR3; the germline J gene fills the gap. The rearrangement uses TRBV6-4 and TRBJ2-3, with 10 bases identical to TRBD1. V lost 2 bases, J lost 4 bases, and 3 bases stayed unmatched. The CDR3 runs to 15 residues. CDR1 MRHNA and CDR2 SNTAGT come from the germline V gene. The CDR3 here is CASSDRGQGADTQYF. The DNA read from the CDR3 is TGTGCCAGCAGTGACAGAGGACAGGGGGCAGATACG.

On this clone: The DNA ends 3 residues before the CDR3 does, and the rest of the CDR3 is filled in from the germline J gene. The chain links TRBV19 to TRBJ2-1; D is ambiguous. The CDR3 loop spans 13 amino acids. Germline V lookup: CDR1 LNHDA, CDR2 SQIVND (reference sequence). V lost 3 bases to trimming and J lost 7 bases, with 10 bases between them. CDR3 sequence reads: CASSMSLINEQFF. CDR3 bases read: TGTGCCAGTAGTATGAGCCTAATTAATGAG.

A word on this clone: Coverage ceases 3 residues before the CDR3 finishes, and the germline J gene fills in the end. The V gene is TRBV5-6, the J gene TRBJ1-2; the match to TRBD1 covers 11 bases. Germline V CDR1 and CDR2: SGHDT, YYEEEE. This CDR3 has 15 residues. The CDR3 reads CASSPTGQGVGGYTF. The covered CDR3 bases are TGTGCCAGCAGCCCTACGGGACAGGGGGTCGGAGGC.

Of note for this clone: The observed sequence ends 3 residues before the CDR3 terminus, with the missing tail filled in from the germline J gene. J is TRBJ2-7 and V is TRBV30, with 12 positions matching TRBD1. The germline V gene has CDR1 GTSNPN and CDR2 SVGIG (reference sequence). With 3 bases clipped from V and 4 bases from J, the junction kept 4 bases outside the gene matches. CDR3 length: 14 residues. The CDR3 bases that were read are TGTGCCTGGAGCCCGGGACAGGGGGCTTACGAG. As protein: CAWSPGQGAYE. The full CDR3 reads CAWSPGQGAYEQYF.